A selection of T cell receptor beta chains follows, all from one sample in a study of Tregs in tolerant kidney transplant recipients. The repertoire was sequenced with immunoSEQ multiplex PCR; TCRdb's copy has only in-frame clones and lacks some. The table includes 98,000 or so clones, nearly 90% detected once. The material sequenced was CD4+ T cells from blood, taken before the transplant. These receptors all come from a human donor who received a combined kidney and bone marrow transplant. Each CDR3 is given with its conserved first and last residue. A D gene is named only where the DNA matches it firmly. Expanded clones get a size class; other rows say once, few or many, or leave the size out.

clone_size j_call d_call v_call cdr3_nt cdr3_aa
- TRBJ1-2 - TRBV7-6 TGTGCCAGCAGCTTATTAGCCCCCGGCGGGGCGGGTGGCTACACCTTC CASSLLAPGGAGGYTF
few TRBJ2-6 TRBD1 TRBV5-1 TGCGCCAGCAGTTGGACAGGTACCTCTGGGGCCAACGTCCTGACTTTC CASSWTGTSGANVLTF
- TRBJ2-7 - TRBV6-4 TGTGCCCCGGTTCCAGAGCGGGCCTACGAGCAGTACTTC CAPVPERAYEQYF
- TRBJ2-7 TRBD1 TRBV6-6 TGTGCCAGCAGTTTCGGGTACAGGGGCGAGCAGTACTTC CASSFGYRGEQYF
- TRBJ2-1 - TRBV2 TGTGCCAGCAGTCCCGACTTCTACAATGAGCAGTTCTTC CASSPDFYNEQFF
- TRBJ2-3 TRBD2 TRBV7-6 TGTGCCAGCAGCTCCCCCGGGACTAGCGGGGGGACCCTCACAGATACGCAGTATTTT CASSSPGTSGGTLTDTQYF
once TRBJ1-4 - TRBV20-1 TGCAGTGCTAGTTCTGATGAAAAACTGTTTTTT CSASSDEKLFF
- TRBJ1-2 TRBD1 TRBV12-5 TGTGCTAGTGGTCCACCGACGACAGGGTTCTTC CASGPPTTGFF
- TRBJ2-1 - TRBV13 TGTGCCAGCAGCCCAAGACTAGTCAAACATGAGCAGTTCTTC CASSPRLVKHEQFF
- TRBJ1-5 - TRBV12-5 TGTGCTAGTGGTTTGCCCCTTGGCAGGCGCCTCAGCAATCAGCCCCAGCATTTT CASGLPLGRRLSNQPQHF
once TRBJ2-7 - TRBV27 TGTGCCAGCAGTCCCCGGGTCTACTACGAGCAGTACTTC CASSPRVYYEQYF
- TRBJ2-7 TRBD2 TRBV19 TGTGCCAGTAGTAGACGCCCGAGCGGGACGGCACCCTACGAGCAGTACTTC CASSRRPSGTAPYEQYF
- TRBJ1-1 TRBD1 TRBV6-1 TGTGCCAGCAGTGAACAGACAGGGGGCCGGGAAGCTTTCTTT CASSEQTGGREAFF
- TRBJ2-3 - TRBV18 TGTGCCAGCTCGCCAGGAACTAGCAGCTCAGATACGCAGTATTTT CASSPGTSSSDTQYF